The clone carrying this T cell receptor (beta chain) appeared many times. The target antigen is unknown. This entry belongs to a study of CD8 T cells in ankylosing spondylitis. Study observations and caveats: Clones linked to disease, bearing a CD8+ phenotype, were relatively rare in peripheral blood. Reportedly, disease-linked clones are significantly enriched in ankylosing spondylitis patients' matched synovial fluid. Characteristic, it appeared, of ankylosing spondylitis blood was a TCR beta motif of fewer than 10 highly homologous variants.

Using quantitative 5'-RACE with molecular barcodes, the authors made TCR beta libraries. A single record per CDR3 protein comes from TCRdb applying MiXCR to the 5' RACE reads. The table shows roughly 250,000 distinct CDR3 sequences, with 10% to 13% occurring only once. V shed 3 bases and J shed 6 bases, with 11 bases lying between them. Germline-derived CDR1 and CDR2 are ENHRY and SYGVKD. The CDR3 has 13 residues. Sequenced material: blood, either unsorted or a sorted T cell fraction (not recorded which). The TCR comes from a male donor with ankylosing spondylitis or in good health (not recorded which). This chain connects TRBV10-3 to TRBJ1-1, with TRBD1 as a possible D gene (5 bases). CDR3 sequence (DNA): TGTGCCATCAGTGAAAGGGGTTCCCCTGAAGCTTTCTTT. Translating gives CAISERGSPEAFF.